This T cell receptor (beta chain) was captured by sequencing in a study of cytomegalovirus exposure and HLA in healthy donors. Study-wide points: Sequencing likely generated an artifact that appeared as a cluster of highly shared sequence variants. High specificity and sensitivity for cytomegalovirus status were reported for the classifier.

In regard to this clone: Antigen: not known.

This PCR relied on a set of 60 Vbeta primers and 13 Jbeta primers. Assay: immunoSEQ multiplex PCR; the TCRdb copy retains only in-frame clones and omits some. The sample carries 100,000 or so clones, less than 80% recorded once. Germline assignment: CDR1 SGHRS and CDR2 YFSETQ. After removal of 6 bases from V and 8 bases from J, the junction contained 13 bases not matched to a gene. The CDR3 extends over 14 amino acids. This TCR was recovered from a man aged 30-40 years in good health and CMV-seropositive. The chain employs TRBV5-1 and TRBJ1-2; 7 positions match TRBD1. Sequencing was done on a sample of PBMCs. The CDR3 bases are TGCGCCAGCACCTCCCTCACAGGGGAGGACGGCTACACCTTC. Residues: CASTSLTGEDGYTF.